This TCR beta chain is from a study of T cell responses to AZD1222 COVID-19 vaccine. Across the whole study: Second-dose intervals near 4 or 12 weeks were combined.

Sequencing was performed with immunoSEQ multiplex PCR; in TCRdb, only in-frame clones are kept and a portion is missing. This sample has tens of thousands of clones, with around 90% found just once. To note about this clone: Its antigen is not identified.

General observations from the study: Vaccine-associated CD4 TCRs spanned spike, dominant at 160-218 and 743-854. Most donors were white British, females outnumbered males, and clonal diversity was possibly underestimated.

The CDR3 runs to 15 residues. Germline V lookup: CDR1 MGHRA, CDR2 YSYEKL. V was trimmed by 2 bases and J by 7 bases, leaving 15 bases between them. The sequence came from an adult in good health. The gene calls are TRBV4-1 and TRBJ1-5, with D perhaps matching TRBD1 (5 bases). This sample comprised peripheral blood, obtained on day 0 of AZD1222 vaccination. The DNA for the CDR3 is TGCGCCAGCAGCCAATATGGGGGGGGTTGGCAGCCCCAGCATTTT. Its protein is CASSQYGGGWQPQHF.